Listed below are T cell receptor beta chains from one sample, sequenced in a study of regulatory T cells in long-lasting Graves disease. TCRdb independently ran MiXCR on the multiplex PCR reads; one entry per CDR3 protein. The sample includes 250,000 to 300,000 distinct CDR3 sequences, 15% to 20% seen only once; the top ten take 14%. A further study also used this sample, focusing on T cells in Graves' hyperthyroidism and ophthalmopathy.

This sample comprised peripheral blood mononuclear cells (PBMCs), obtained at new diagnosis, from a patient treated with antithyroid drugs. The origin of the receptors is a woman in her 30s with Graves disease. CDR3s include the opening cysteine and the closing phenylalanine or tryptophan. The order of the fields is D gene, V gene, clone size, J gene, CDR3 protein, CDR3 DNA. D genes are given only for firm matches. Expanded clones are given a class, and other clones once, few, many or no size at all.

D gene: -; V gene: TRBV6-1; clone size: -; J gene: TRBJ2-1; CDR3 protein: CASRETGHYNGQFF; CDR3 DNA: TGTGCCAGCAGGGAGACGGGACACTACAATGGGCAGTTCTTC
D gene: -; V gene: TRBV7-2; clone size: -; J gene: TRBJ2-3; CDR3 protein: CASSLSRATDTQYF; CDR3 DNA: TGTGCCAGCAGCTTATCCAGGGCGACAGATACGCAGTATTTT
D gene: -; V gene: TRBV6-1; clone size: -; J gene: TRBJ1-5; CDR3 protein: CASRGGGSDNQPQHF; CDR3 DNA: TGTGCCAGCAGGGGGGGAGGGAGTGACAATCAGCCCCAGCATTTT
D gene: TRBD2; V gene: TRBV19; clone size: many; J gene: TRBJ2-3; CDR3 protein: CASSIASGDTDTQYF; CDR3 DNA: TGTGCCAGTAGTATTGCTAGCGGGGACACAGATACGCAGTATTTT
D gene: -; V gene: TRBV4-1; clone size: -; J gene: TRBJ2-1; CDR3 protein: CASSQGYSPLSYNEQFF; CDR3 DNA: TGCGCCAGCAGCCAAGGGTACAGCCCCCTCTCCTACAATGAGCAGTTCTTC
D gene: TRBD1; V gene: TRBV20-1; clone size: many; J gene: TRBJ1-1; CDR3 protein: CSAGRQGSNTEAFF; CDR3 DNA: TGCAGTGCTGGTAGACAGGGATCGAACACTGAAGCTTTCTTT
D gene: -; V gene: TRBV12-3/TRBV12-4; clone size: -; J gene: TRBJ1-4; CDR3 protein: CASSPHTINEKLFF; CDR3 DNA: TGTGCCAGCAGTCCTCACACAATAAATGAAAAACTGTTTTTT
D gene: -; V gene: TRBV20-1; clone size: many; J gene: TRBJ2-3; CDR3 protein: CSARDPLGRGDTQYF; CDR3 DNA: TGCAGTGCTAGAGACCCTCTGGGTCGTGGGGATACGCAGTATTTT
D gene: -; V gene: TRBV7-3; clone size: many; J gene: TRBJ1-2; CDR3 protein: CASSLTSSGFYGYTF; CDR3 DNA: TGTGCCAGCAGCTTAACTTCTTCAGGTTTCTATGGCTACACCTTC
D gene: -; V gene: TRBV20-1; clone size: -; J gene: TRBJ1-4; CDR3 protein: CSAGGGVGPAGKLFF; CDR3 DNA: TGCAGTGCTGGGGGTGGGGTAGGGCCGGCCGGGAAACTGTTTTTT